What follows is one TCR beta chain and its context. What it recognizes is unknown. This record comes from a study of breast tumors, draining lymph nodes, adjacent tissues. Whole-study findings and limits: That most tumor T cells come from lymph nodes remained unproven. Tumor repertoires ranked between lymph nodes and nontumor tissue in diversity, with V and J gene preferences. Data fit most tumor T cells coming from lymph node, expanding in tumor.

This CDR3 region has 16 residues. CDR1 SGHNT and CDR2 YYREEE come from the germline V gene (reference sequence). V lost 4 bases, J lost 6 bases, and 20 bases lay in between. Using its own MiXCR run on the multiplex PCR reads, TCRdb lists one record per CDR3 protein. The sample yields about 9,000 distinct CDR3 sequences, under 50% seen once. Sequenced input: tumor-adjacent breast tissue. The clonotype originates from a female donor with breast cancer. Some clones in this sample may be carry-over from other donors' samples. V usage is TRBV5-4 and J usage is TRBJ2-1; D call uncertain. The CDR3 bases are TGTGCCAGCAGCGACCCCATGGAACCTCGTCCCAATGAGCAGTTCTTC. It yields the protein CASSDPMEPRPNEQFF.